The clone carrying this TCR beta chain was counted ten times or more. This sample was included in a study of early T cells in non-severe SARS-CoV-2 infection. TCRdb re-derived calls from the 5' RACE reads in MiXCR, one entry per CDR3 protein. The sample holds about 50,000 distinct CDR3 sequences, about 10% seen once. The clonotype was recovered from an adult who was a healthcare worker with PCR-confirmed SARS-CoV-2 infection or an uninfected control (not recorded which). The specimen sequenced was whole blood.

This chain's CDR3 is CASSIGGGTRVYGYTF. CDR3 in DNA: TGTGCCAGTAGTATCGGTGGGGGAACCCGCGTCTATGGCTACACCTTC. The rearrangement uses TRBV19 and TRBJ1-2, with D possibly TRBD1 on 5 matching bases. The CDR3 loop spans 16 amino acids. CDR1 LNHDA and CDR2 SQIVND come from the germline V gene (reference sequence). V lost 3 bases to trimming and J lost 4 bases, with 18 bases between them.